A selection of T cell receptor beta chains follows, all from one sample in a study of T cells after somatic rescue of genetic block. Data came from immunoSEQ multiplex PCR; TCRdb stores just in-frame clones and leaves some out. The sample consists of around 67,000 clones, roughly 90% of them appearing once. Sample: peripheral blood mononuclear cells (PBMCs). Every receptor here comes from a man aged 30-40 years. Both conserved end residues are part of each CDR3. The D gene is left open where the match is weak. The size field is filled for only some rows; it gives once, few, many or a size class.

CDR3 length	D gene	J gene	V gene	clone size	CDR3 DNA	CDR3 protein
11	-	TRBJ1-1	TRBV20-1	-	TGCAGTGCGTTCAGGGGTACTGAAGCTTTCTTT	CSAFRGTEAFF
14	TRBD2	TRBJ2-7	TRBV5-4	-	TGTGCCAGCAGCTCCGGGACTACCGTCTACGAGCAGTACTTC	CASSSGTTVYEQYF
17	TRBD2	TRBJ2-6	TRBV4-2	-	TGTGCCAGCAGCCAAATCCGGGGGGGCGGTGGGGCCAACGTCCTGACTTTC	CASSQIRGGGGANVLTF
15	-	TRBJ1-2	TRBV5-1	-	TGCGCCAGCAGCTTGGTGACAGGAGGGGACTATGGCTACACCTTC	CASSLVTGGDYGYTF
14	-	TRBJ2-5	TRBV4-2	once	TGTGCCAGCAGCCAAGATATGAGGGGGGAGACCCAGTACTTC	CASSQDMRGETQYF
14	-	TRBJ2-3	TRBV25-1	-	TGTGCCAGCATCCCCCACGAGTACACAGATACGCAGTATTTT	CASIPHEYTDTQYF
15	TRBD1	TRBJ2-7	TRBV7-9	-	TGTGCCAGCAGCTTAATAGCAGGGGGCGCGTACGAGCAGTACTTC	CASSLIAGGAYEQYF
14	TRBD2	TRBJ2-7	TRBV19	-	TGTGCCAGCCGGACTAGCCCCAGCTCCTACGAGCAGTACTTC	CASRTSPSSYEQYF
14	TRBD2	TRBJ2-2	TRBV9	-	TGTGCCAGCAGCACAGCGGGAGGGCCTAGGGAGCTGTTTTTT	CASSTAGGPRELFF
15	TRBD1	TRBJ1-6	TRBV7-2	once	TGTGCCAGCAGCCCCAGGACAGGGGATGGTTCACCCCTCCACTTT	CASSPRTGDGSPLHF
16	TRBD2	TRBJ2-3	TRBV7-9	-	TGTGCCAGCATCCCCCTAGGAGCGGGAGGCACAGATACGCAGTATTTT	CASIPLGAGGTDTQYF
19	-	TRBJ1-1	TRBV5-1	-	TGCGCCAGCAGCTTGGGTTTGGGCAGGGTTATTACTATGAACACTGAAGCTTTCTTT	CASSLGLGRVITMNTEAFF
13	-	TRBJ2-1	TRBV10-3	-	TGTGCCATCAGTGAGTCGGGGGGCAATGAGCAGTTCTTC	CAISESGGNEQFF
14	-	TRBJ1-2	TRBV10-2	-	TGCGCCAGCAGCGATCCGACGGTGAACTATGGCTACACCTTC	CASSDPTVNYGYTF
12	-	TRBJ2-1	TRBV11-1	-	TGTGCCAGCGGACTTAACGTGGGGGAGCAGTTCTTC	CASGLNVGEQFF
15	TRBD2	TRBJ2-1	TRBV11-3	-	TGTGCCAGCAGCCCCGGGACTAGCAGCTACAATGAGCAGTTCTTC	CASSPGTSSYNEQFF
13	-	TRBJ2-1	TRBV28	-	TGTGCCAGCAGTTTTTGGGGAAACAATGAGCAGTTCTTC	CASSFWGNNEQFF
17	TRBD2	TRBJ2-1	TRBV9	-	TGTGCCAGCAGCGTAGGGGGTATAGCGGGACCCTACAATGAGCAGTTCTTC	CASSVGGIAGPYNEQFF
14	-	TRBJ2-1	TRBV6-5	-	TGTGCCAGCAGCCCACCTACAGGGAACAATGAGCAGTTCTTC	CASSPPTGNNEQFF
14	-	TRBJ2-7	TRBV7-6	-	TGTGCCAGCAGCCCCCTCAGGGGGAGGTACGAGCAGTACTTC	CASSPLRGRYEQYF
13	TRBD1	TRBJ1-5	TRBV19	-	TGTGCCAGCCGGGACAGGGCCAATCAGCCCCAGCATTTT	CASRDRANQPQHF
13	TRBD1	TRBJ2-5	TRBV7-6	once	TGTGCCAGCAGCCCCGGGACAGAAGAGACCCAGTACTTC	CASSPGTEETQYF
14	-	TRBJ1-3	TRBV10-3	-	TGTGCCATCAGTGAGGGCAGCTCTGGAAACACCATATATTTT	CAISEGSSGNTIYF
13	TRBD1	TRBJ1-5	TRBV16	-	TGTGCCAGCAGTCGGGACAGGGATCTAGCCCAGCATTTT	CASSRDRDLAQHF
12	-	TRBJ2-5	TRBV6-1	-	TGTGCCAGCAGTTTAAACGAGGAGACCCAGTACTTC	CASSLNEETQYF
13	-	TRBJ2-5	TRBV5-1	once	TGCGCCAGCAGCTTCGGAGCTCAAGAGACCCAGTACTTC	CASSFGAQETQYF
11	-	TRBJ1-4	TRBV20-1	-	TGCAGTGCTAGAGGCCCGCGCTCTCTGTTTTTT	CSARGPRSLFF
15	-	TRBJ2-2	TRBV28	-	TGTGCCAGCAGTTTGGGGTGGAGGGGAACCGGGGAGCTGTTTTTT	CASSLGWRGTGELFF
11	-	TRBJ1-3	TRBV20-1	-	TGCAGTGCAAAGACAGGAAACACCATATATTTT	CSAKTGNTIYF
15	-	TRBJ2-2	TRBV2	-	TGTGCCAGCAGCGACCAGGGCGGGGACACCGGGGAGCTGTTTTTT	CASSDQGGDTGELFF
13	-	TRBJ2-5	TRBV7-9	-	TGTGCCAGCAGCTTATCGCCCCTCCGGGAGCAGTACTTC	CASSLSPLREQYF
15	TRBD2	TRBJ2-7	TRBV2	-	TGTGCCAGCACGTCGGGCGGGAGGGCTATCCACGAGCAGTACTTC	CASTSGGRAIHEQYF
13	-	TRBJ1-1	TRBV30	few	TGTGCCTGGAGTAGGGGGAAGGACACTGAAGCTTTCTTT	CAWSRGKDTEAFF
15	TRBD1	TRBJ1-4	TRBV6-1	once	TGTGCCAGCAGTGCTACAGGGGGCGGTAATGAAAAACTGTTTTTT	CASSATGGGNEKLFF
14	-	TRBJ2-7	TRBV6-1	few	TGTGCCAGCAGTGCCCTCGGGGTTGGCCACGAGCAGTACTTC	CASSALGVGHEQYF
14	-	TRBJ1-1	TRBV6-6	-	TGTGCCAGCAGTTACTCCGAGGAGGGCACTGAAGCTTTCTTT	CASSYSEEGTEAFF
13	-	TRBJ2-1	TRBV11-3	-	TGTGCCAGCAGCAGGGACACATACAATGAGCAGTTCTTC	CASSRDTYNEQFF
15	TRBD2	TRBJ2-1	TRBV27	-	TGTGCCAGCACCTTAGGGACTAGCGGGAGAAATGAGCAGTTCTTC	CASTLGTSGRNEQFF
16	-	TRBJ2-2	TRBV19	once	TGTGCCAGTAGTATTTTGGGGAATAGGGTATCCGGGGAGCTGTTTTTT	CASSILGNRVSGELFF
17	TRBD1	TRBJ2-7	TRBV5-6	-	TGTGCCAGCAGCTTGCTTCGATCCGGGACAGGGAGCTACGAGCAGTACTTC	CASSLLRSGTGSYEQYF
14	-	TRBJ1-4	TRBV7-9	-	TGTGCCAGCAGCTCCACCGAGGGCGGAGAAAAACTGTTTTTT	CASSSTEGGEKLFF
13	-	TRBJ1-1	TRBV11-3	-	TGTGCCAGCAGGGGGGCAGGGGACACTGAAGCTTTCTTT	CASRGAGDTEAFF
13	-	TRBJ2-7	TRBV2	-	TGTGCCAGCACGTTCGGCCAGAACTACGAGCAGTACTTC	CASTFGQNYEQYF
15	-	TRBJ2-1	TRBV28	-	TGTGCCAGCAGTTCTCAGGGTTCCTATTACAATGAGCAGTTCTTC	CASSSQGSYYNEQFF
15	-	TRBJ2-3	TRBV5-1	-	TGCGCCAGCAGCTTGGATGCAGCTAGCACAGATACGCAGTATTTT	CASSLDAASTDTQYF
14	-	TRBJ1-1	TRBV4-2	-	TGTGCCAGCAGCCAAGGGGGGGATTTCACTGAAGCTTTCTTT	CASSQGGDFTEAFF
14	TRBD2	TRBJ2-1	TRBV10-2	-	TGCGCCAGCAGTATAGCGGGAGAGTACAATGAGCAGTTCTTC	CASSIAGEYNEQFF
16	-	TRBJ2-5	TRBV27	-	TGTGCCAGCAGTTTATCGGGATCCATAGGGCGGGAGACCCAGTACTTC	CASSLSGSIGRETQYF
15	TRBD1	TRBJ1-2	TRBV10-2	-	TGCGCCAGCAGATCCGGGACAGGGGCTTTCTATGGCTACACCTTC	CASRSGTGAFYGYTF
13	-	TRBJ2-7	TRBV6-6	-	TGTGCCAGCAGTCAGACAGGAAACTACGAGCAGTACTTC	CASSQTGNYEQYF
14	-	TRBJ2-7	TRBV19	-	TGTGCCAGTAGCTATGGACAGAGCTCCTACGAGCAGTACTTC	CASSYGQSSYEQYF
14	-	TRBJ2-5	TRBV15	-	TGTGCCACCAGCAGAGATCTCGGTGGAGAGACCCAGTACTTC	CATSRDLGGETQYF
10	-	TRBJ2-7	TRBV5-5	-	TGTGCCGAGGTGGGGGACCGCGACCACTTC	CAEVGDRDHF
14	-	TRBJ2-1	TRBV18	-	TGTGCCAGCTCACCCGATACTAGCTCTCCTGAGCAGTTCTTC	CASSPDTSSPEQFF
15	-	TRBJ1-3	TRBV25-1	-	TGTGCCAGCAGTGAGCAACATCTCTCTGGAAACACCATATATTTT	CASSEQHLSGNTIYF
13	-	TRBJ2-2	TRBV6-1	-	TGTGCCAGCATCCGGAGGAACACCGGGGAGCTGTTTTTT	CASIRRNTGELFF
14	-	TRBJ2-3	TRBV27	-	TGTGCCAGCAGTTTGGCGACTAGCACAGATACGCAGTATTTT	CASSLATSTDTQYF
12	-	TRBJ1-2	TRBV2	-	TGTGCCAGCAGTTGGGACGGCTATGGCTACACCTTC	CASSWDGYGYTF
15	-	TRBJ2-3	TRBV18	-	TGTGCCAGCTCACCACAGGGCGGGGGCACAGATACGCAGTATTTT	CASSPQGGGTDTQYF